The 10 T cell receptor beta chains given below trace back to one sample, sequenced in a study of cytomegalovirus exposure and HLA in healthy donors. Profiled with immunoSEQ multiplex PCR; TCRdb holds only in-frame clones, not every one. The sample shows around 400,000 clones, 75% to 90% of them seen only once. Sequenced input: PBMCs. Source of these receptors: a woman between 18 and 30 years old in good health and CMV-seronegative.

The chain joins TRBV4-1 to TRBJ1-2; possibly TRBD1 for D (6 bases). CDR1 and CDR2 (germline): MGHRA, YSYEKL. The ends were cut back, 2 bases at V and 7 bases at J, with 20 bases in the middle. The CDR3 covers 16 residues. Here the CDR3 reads CASSQNAGTPWGGYTF. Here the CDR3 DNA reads TGCGCCAGCAGCCAAAACGCCGGGACACCCTGGGGTGGCTACACCTTC.

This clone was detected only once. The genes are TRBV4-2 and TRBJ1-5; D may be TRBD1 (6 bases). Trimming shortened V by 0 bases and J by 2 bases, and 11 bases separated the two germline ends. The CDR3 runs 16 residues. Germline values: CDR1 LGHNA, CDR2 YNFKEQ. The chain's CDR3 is CASSQEQGTGNQPQHF. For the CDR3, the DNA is TGTGCCAGCAGCCAAGAACAGGGAACAGGCAATCAGCCCCAGCATTTT.

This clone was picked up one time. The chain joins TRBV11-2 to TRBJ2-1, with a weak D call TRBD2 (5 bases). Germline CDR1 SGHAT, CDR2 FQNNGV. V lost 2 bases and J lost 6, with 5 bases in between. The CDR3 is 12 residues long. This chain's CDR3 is CASSLSGNEQFF. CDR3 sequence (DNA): TGTGCCAGCAGCTTAAGCGGCAATGAGCAGTTCTTC.

In DNA form, the CDR3 reads TGTGCCAGCAGCCCAAGAGGAGAGGCGGGCTTTGGCTACACCTTC. As protein: CASSPRGEAGFGYTF. The rearrangement uses TRBV7-9 and TRBJ1-2; D ambiguous. This CDR3 has 15 residues. V dropped 5 bases and J dropped 7 bases, with 20 bases sitting between them. Germline V gene sequence: CDR1 SEHNR, CDR2 FQNEAQ (reference sequence).

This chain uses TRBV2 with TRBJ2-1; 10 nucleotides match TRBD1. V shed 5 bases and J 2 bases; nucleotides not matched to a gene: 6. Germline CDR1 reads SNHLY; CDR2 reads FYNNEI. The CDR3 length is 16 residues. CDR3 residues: CASSPPGTGAYNEQFF. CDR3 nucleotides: TGTGCCAGCAGTCCCCCGGGGACAGGGGCCTACAATGAGCAGTTCTTC.

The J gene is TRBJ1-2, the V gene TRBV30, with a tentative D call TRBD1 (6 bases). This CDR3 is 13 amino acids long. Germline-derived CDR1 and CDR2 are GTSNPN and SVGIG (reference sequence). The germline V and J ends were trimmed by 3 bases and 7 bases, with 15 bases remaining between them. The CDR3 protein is CAWREGGGRGYTF. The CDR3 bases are TGTGCCTGGAGGGAGGGAGGGGGACGTGGCTACACCTTC.

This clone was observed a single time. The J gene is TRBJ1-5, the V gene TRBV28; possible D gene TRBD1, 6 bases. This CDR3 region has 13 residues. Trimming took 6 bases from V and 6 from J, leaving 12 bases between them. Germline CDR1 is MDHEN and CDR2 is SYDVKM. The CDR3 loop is CASSPAGVQPQHF. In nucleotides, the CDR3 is TGTGCCAGCAGCCCCGCAGGGGTTCAGCCCCAGCATTTT. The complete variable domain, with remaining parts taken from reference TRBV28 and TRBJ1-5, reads DVKVTQSSRYLVKRTGEKVFLECVQDMDHENMFWYRQDPGLGLRLIYFSYDVKMKEKGDIPEGYSVSREKKERFSLILESASTNQTSMYLCASSPAGVQPQHFGDGTRLSIL.

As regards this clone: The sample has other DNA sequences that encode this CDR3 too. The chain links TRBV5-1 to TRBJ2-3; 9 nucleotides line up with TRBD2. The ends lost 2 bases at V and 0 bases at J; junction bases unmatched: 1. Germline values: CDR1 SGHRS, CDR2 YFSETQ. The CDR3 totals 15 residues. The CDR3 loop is CASSLAGGSTDTQYF. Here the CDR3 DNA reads TGCGCCAGCAGCTTAGCGGGGGGCAGCACAGATACGCAGTATTTT.

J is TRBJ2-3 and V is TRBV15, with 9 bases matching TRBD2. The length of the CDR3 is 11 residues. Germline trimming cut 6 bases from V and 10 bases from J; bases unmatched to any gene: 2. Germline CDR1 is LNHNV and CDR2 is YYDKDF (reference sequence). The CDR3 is CATRAGGAQYF. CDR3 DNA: TGTGCCACCAGAGCGGGGGGAGCGCAGTATTTT.

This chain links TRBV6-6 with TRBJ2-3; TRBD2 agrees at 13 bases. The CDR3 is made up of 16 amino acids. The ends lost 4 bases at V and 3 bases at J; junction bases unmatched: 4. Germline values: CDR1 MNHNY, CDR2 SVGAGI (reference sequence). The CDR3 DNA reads TGTGCCAGCAGTTTCGGGACTAGCGGGAAAACAGATACGCAGTATTTT. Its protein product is CASSFGTSGKTDTQYF.